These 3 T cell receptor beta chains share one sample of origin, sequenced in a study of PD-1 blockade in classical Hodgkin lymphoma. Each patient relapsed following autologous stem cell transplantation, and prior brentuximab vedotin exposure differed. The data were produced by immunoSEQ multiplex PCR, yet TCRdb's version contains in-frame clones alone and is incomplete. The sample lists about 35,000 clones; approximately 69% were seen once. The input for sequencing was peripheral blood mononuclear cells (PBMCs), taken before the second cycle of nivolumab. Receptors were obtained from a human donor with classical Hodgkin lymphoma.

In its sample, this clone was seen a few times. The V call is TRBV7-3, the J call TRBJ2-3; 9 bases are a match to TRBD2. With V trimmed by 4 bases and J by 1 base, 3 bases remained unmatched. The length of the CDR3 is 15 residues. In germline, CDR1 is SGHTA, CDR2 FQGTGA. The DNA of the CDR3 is TGTGCCAGCAGCTACTTAGCGGGAGGCACAGATACGCAGTATTTT. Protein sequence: CASSYLAGGTDTQYF.

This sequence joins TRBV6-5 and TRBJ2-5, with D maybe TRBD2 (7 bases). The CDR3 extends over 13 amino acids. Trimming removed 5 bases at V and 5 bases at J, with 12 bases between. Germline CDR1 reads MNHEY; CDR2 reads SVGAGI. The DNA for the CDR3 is TGTGCCAGCAGTGGGGGGGCGAGTGAGACCCAGTACTTC. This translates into CASSGGASETQYF.

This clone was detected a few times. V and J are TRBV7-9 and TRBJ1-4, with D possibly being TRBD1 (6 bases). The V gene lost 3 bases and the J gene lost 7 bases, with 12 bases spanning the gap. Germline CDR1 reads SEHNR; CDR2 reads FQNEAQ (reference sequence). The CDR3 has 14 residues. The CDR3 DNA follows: TGTGCCAGCAGCTTGGACAGTTTTAGTGAAAAACTGTTTTTT. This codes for CASSLDSFSEKLFF. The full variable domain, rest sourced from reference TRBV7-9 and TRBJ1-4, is DTGVSQNPRHKITKRGQNVTFRCDPISEHNRLYWYRQTLGQGPEFLTYFQNEAQLEKSRLLSDRFSAERPKGSFSTLEIQRTEQGDSAMYLCASSLDSFSEKLFFGSGTQLSVL.